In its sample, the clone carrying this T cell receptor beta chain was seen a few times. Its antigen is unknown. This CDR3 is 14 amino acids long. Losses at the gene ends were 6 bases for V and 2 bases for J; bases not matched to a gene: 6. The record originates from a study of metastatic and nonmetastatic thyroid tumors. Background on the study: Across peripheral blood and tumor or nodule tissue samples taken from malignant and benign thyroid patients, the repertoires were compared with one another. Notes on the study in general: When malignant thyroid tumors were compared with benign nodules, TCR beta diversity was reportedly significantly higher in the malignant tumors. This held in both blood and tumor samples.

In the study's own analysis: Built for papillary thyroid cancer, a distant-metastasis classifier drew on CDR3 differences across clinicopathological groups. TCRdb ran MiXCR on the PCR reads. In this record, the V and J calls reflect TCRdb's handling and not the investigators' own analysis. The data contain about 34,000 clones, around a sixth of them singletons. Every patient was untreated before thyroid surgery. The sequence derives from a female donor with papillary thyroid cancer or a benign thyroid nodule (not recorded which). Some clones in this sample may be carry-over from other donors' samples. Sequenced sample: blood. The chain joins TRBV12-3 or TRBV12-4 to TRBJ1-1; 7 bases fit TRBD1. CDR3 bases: TGTGCCAGCAGCTCGGACAGGAGAAACACTGAAGCTTTCTTT. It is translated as CASSSDRRNTEAFF.